This T cell receptor beta chain was recorded in a study of blood T cells in healthy people across ages. This clonotype was counted between two and nine times. Per germline, CDR1 SEHNR and CDR2 FQNEAQ (reference sequence). The CDR3 covers 16 residues. Trimming took 5 bases from V and 7 from J; bases not matched to a gene: 10. It was with a sample-barcoded 5' primer and a J-beta primer mix that a second PCR of roughly 7 to 12 cycles was run. TCRdb reprocessed the 5' RACE reads with MiXCR, giving one entry per CDR3 protein. The data show about 770,000 distinct CDR3 sequences, approximately 44% seen once. Donors gave 8 to 10 milliliters of peripheral blood apiece.

This rearrangement joins TRBV7-9 to TRBJ2-1; 11 bases are a match to TRBD2. The material sequenced was blood. This receptor was taken from a man in his sixties in good health. The CDR3 sequence is CASSTFSSGGLNEQFF. CDR3 sequence (DNA): TGTGCCAGCAGCACTTTCTCTAGCGGGGGGTTGAATGAGCAGTTCTTC.